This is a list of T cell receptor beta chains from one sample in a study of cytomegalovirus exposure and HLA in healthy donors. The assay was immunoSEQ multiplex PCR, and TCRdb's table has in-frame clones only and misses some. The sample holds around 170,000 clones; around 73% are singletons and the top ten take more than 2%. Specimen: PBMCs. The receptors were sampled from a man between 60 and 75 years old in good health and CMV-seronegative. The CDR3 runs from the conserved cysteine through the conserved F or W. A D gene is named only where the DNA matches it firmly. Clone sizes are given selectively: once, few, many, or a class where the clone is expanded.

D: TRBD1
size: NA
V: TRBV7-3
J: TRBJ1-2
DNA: TGTTCCAGCAGCTTAACGGTTAGGGGGCCTGGTGGCTACACCTTC
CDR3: CSSSLTVRGPGGYTF

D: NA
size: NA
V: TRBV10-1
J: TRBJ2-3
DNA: TGCGCCAGCAGTGCACCTACTAGCACAGATACGCAGTATTTT
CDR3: CASSAPTSTDTQYF

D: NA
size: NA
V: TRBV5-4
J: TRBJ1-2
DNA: TGTGCCAGCAGCTTGGTGGGGGGGCGGAAAGGTGGCTACACCTTC
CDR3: CASSLVGGRKGGYTF

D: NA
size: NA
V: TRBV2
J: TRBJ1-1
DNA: TGTGCCAGCAGTGAAAGCTACACTGAAGCTTTCTTT
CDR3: CASSESYTEAFF

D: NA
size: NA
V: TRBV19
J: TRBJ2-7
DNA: TGTGCCAGTAGTATAGAGGGCGGGACCATCTACGAGCAGTACTTC
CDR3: CASSIEGGTIYEQYF

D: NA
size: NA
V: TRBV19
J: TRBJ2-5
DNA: TGTGCCAGTAGTATTCCCGGCCAGGGGCAAGAGACCCAGTACTTC
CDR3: CASSIPGQGQETQYF

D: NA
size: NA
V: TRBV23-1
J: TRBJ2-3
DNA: TGCGCCAGCAGTCAAATGGGGCAGGTTCGTGTTACGCAGTATTTT
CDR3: CASSQMGQVRVTQYF

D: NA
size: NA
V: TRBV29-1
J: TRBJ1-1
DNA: TGCAGCGTGGGCGGGGGTATGAAGGCTTTCTTT
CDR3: CSVGGGMKAFF

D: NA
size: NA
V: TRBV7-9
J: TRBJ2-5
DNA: TGTGCCAGCAGCTTAAAGTCGCAGCAAGAGACCCAGTACTTC
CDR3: CASSLKSQQETQYF

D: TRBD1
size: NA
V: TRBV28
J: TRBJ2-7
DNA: TGTGCCAGCAGTTCTGGGCAGGGAAGGACAGGGGGATCATTC
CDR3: CASSSGQGRTGGSF

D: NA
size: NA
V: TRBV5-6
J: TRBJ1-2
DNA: TGTGCCAGCAGCTTGACCGGACAGCCCAAGGTCACCTTC
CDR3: CASSLTGQPKVTF

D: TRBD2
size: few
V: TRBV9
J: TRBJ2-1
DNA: TGTGCCAGCAGCGTATCTATCCGGGGGGGGGACAATGAGCAGTTCTTC
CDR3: CASSVSIRGGDNEQFF

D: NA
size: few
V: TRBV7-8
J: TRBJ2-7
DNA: TGTGCCAGCAGCCAGGTGGGCGAGCAGTACTTC
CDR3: CASSQVGEQYF

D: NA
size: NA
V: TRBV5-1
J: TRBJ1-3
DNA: TGCGCCAGCAGCTTGGACAGATTCTCTGGAAACACCATATATTTT
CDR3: CASSLDRFSGNTIYF

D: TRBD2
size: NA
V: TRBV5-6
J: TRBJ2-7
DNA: TGTGCCAGCAGCTTGGGGGGACTAGTTTCCTACGAGCAGTACTTC
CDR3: CASSLGGLVSYEQYF

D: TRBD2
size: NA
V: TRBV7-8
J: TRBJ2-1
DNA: TGTGCCAGCAGCCCCCGAGCGGGAGGCTCCTACAATGAGCAGTTCTTC
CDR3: CASSPRAGGSYNEQFF

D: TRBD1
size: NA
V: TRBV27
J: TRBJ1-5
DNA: TGTGCCAGCAGTTTATCCAGGGACAGAAATCAGCCCCAGCATTTT
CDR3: CASSLSRDRNQPQHF

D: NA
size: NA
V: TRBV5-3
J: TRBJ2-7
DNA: TGTGCCAGAAGCTTGATCAGGGGGGATGAGCAGTACTTC
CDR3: CARSLIRGDEQYF

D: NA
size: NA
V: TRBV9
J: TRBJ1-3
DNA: TGTGCCAGCAGCTTCGGGGATACTGGAAACACCATATATTTT
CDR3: CASSFGDTGNTIYF